Listed here are 24 T cell receptor beta chains from one sample, sequenced in a study of T cell responses to AZD1222 COVID-19 vaccine. Sequenced by immunoSEQ multiplex PCR; TCRdb stores in-frame clones only, minus some. Among 150,000 or so clones listed, nearly 95% were seen once. Sequencing used peripheral blood, obtained on day 0 of AZD1222 vaccination. These receptors all stem from an adult in good health.

V and J are TRBV4-3 and TRBJ1-1; no definite D call. Germline CDR1 reads LGHNA; CDR2 reads YSLEER. There are 13 residues in the CDR3. Trimming cost V 0 bases and J 3 bases, with 5 bases left between them. As DNA, the CDR3 is TGCGCCAGCAGCCAAGATTCGGACACTGAAGCTTTCTTT. It translates to CASSQDSDTEAFF.

V gene TRBV5-1 combines with J gene TRBJ2-7; tentative D call: TRBD1 (6 bases). The V end lost 0 bases, the J end lost 5 bases, and 15 bases lay between the germline ends. The CDR3 has 15 residues. Germline V gives CDR1 SGHRS, CDR2 YFSETQ. DNA of the CDR3: TGCGCCAGCAGCTTGGCCGGGACACCTCCCCACGAGCAGTACTTC. Encoded protein: CASSLAGTPPHEQYF.

The chain uses TRBV6-2 or TRBV6-3 and TRBJ1-1; D call uncertain. V was pared by 5 bases and J by 5 bases, with 18 bases between. CDR3 size: 15 residues. Germline CDR1 is MNHEY and CDR2 is SVGEGT. The CDR3 loop reads CASSLSRHPTTEAFF. As DNA, the CDR3 is TGTGCCAGCAGTCTCTCAAGACATCCCACGACTGAAGCTTTCTTT.

The chain employs TRBV6-5 and TRBJ1-2; tentatively, D is TRBD1 (6 bases). CDR1 is MNHEY, CDR2 SVGAGI, per germline. CDR3 length equals 12 residues. The V and J ends lost 7 bases and 4 bases respectively, with 10 bases between them. This CDR3 reads CASMQGSYGYTF. The CDR3 DNA sequence: TGTGCCAGCATGCAGGGGAGCTATGGCTACACCTTC.

The rearrangement uses TRBV11-3 and TRBJ2-1, with 11 positions matching TRBD1. The CDR3 is made up of 15 amino acids. V was clipped by 5 bases and J by 2 bases; unmatched bases: 2. CDR1 is SGHNT, CDR2 YENEEA, per germline. The chain's CDR3 is CASSRGQGAYNEQFF. The CDR3 DNA reads as TGTGCCAGCAGCCGGGGACAGGGGGCCTACAATGAGCAGTTCTTC.

This rearrangement joins TRBV6-1 to TRBJ2-7; 8 nucleotides align to TRBD2. This CDR3 has 15 residues. The germline V gene encodes CDR1 MNHNS and CDR2 SASEGT. V gave up 2 bases and J gave up 2 bases; unmatched junction bases: 5. In DNA form, the CDR3 reads TGTGCCAGCAGTGAAAGTAGCGGGGTGACCTACGAGCAGTACTTC. Protein: CASSESSGVTYEQYF.

This chain connects TRBV19 to TRBJ2-1, with a weak D call TRBD1 (5 bases). V dropped 5 bases and J dropped 1 base, with 12 bases sitting between them. This CDR3 region has 15 residues. Germline CDR1 reads LNHDA; CDR2 reads SQIVND (reference sequence). The CDR3: CASSRQAGSYNEQFF. As DNA, the CDR3 is TGTGCCAGTAGTCGGCAGGCAGGGTCCTACAATGAGCAGTTCTTC.

This chain joins TRBV7-2 and TRBJ2-2, with 11 bases matching TRBD1. V was clipped by 5 bases and J by 5 bases; unmatched bases: 10. This CDR3 comprises 17 residues. Germline V gene sequence: CDR1 SGHTA, CDR2 FQGNSA. CDR3 residues: CASSQRTGGAGTGELFF. The CDR3, as DNA: TGTGCCAGCAGCCAACGGACAGGGGGCGCGGGGACCGGGGAGCTGTTTTTT.

This chain connects TRBV19 to TRBJ2-7; TRBD1 matches 9 bases. Unmatched junction bases numbered 9, after V lost 3 bases and J lost 3 bases. In germline, CDR1 is LNHDA, CDR2 SQIVND (reference sequence). This CDR3 has 16 amino acids. CDR3 nucleotide sequence: TGTGCCAGTAGTATGACCGGGACAGGGAATATCTACGAGCAGTACTTC. The encoded protein is CASSMTGTGNIYEQYF.

This sequence joins TRBV2 and TRBJ1-5, with TRBD1 identical over 10 bases. This CDR3 is built from 14 residues. Germline CDR1 is SNHLY and CDR2 is FYNNEI. V was pared by 6 bases and J by 6 bases, with 5 bases of the junction left unmatched. CDR3 DNA sequence: TGTGCCAGCAGCCTGGGACAGGGGACTCAGCCCCAGCATTTT. This codes for CASSLGQGTQPQHF.

The CDR3 DNA is TGTGCCAGCAGTGAAAGTAGCGGCTACTACAATGAGCAGTTCTTC. The encoded protein is CASSESSGYYNEQFF. The chain has TRBV2 and TRBJ2-1; tentatively, D is TRBD2 (6 bases). From germline, CDR1 is SNHLY and CDR2 FYNNEI. The CDR3 contains 15 residues. Between the trimmed V and J ends, which lost 2 bases and 3 bases, there was a span of 11 bases.

This rearrangement joins TRBV7-2 to TRBJ2-7; 8 positions match TRBD2. The germline CDR1 and CDR2 sequences are SGHTA and FQGNSA. The CDR3 consists of 16 residues. With 1 base clipped from V and 0 bases from J, the junction kept 5 bases outside the gene matches. The CDR3 nucleotides are TGTGCCAGCAGCTTAGGGGCGGGAGGTTCCTCCTACGAGCAGTACTTC. This encodes CASSLGAGGSSYEQYF. The whole variable domain, filled in from reference TRBV7-2 and TRBJ2-7, reads GAGVSQSPSNKVTEKGKDVELRCDPISGHTALYWYRQSLGQGLEFLIYFQGNSAPDKSGLPSDRFSAERTGGSVSTLTIQRTQQEDSAVYLCASSLGAGGSSYEQYFGPGTRLTVT.

The chain links TRBV7-9 to TRBJ1-1, with D hard to call. CDR3 size: 14 residues. Per the germline V gene, CDR1 is SEHNR and CDR2 is FQNEAQ (reference sequence). Trimming removed 5 bases from V and 6 bases from J, with 16 bases in between. CDR3 in DNA: TGTGCCAGCAGCCCAGCACGGGCAGGCGCTGAAGCTTTCTTT. Its translation: CASSPARAGAEAFF. The full variable domain, rest sourced from reference TRBV7-9 and TRBJ1-1, is DTGVSQNPRHKITKRGQNVTFRCDPISEHNRLYWYRQTLGQGPEFLTYFQNEAQLEKSRLLSDRFSAERPKGSFSTLEIQRTEQGDSAMYLCASSPARAGAEAFFGQGTRLTVV.

This sequence joins TRBV6-5 and TRBJ1-1; D possibly corresponds to TRBD1 (5 bases). This CDR3 has 13 residues. CDR1 MNHEY and CDR2 SVGAGI come from the germline V gene. V was pared by 2 bases and J by 10 bases, with 14 bases between. CDR3 bases: TGTGCCAGCAGTTACCGGGGCGGGGCTACAGCTTTCTTT. This translates into CASSYRGGATAFF.

The chain uses TRBV6-5 and TRBJ1-2; the match to TRBD1 covers 7 bases. V dropped 4 bases and J dropped 8; count of bases not matched to a gene: 7. The CDR3 sequence is 13 residues long. Germline CDR1 reads MNHEY; CDR2 reads SVGAGI. The CDR3 DNA reads as TGTGCCAGCAGTTTCTTGACAGGGCGAGGCTACACCTTC. Its translation: CASSFLTGRGYTF.

The V gene is TRBV11-2, the J gene TRBJ2-5; 9 bases line up with TRBD1. Trimming cost V 3 bases and J 7 bases; bases outside gene matches: 3. The CDR3 is 13 residues long. Germline V gene lookup returns CDR1 SGHAT and CDR2 FQNNGV. CDR3 nucleotides: TGTGCCAGCAGCTTCGGGACAGGGAGGACCCAGTACTTC. It yields the protein CASSFGTGRTQYF.

The V gene is TRBV28, the J gene TRBJ2-1, with D perhaps given as TRBD1 or TRBD2 (6 bases each). Germline CDR1 MDHEN, CDR2 SYDVKM. The ends were cut back, 4 bases at V and 2 bases at J, with 21 bases in the middle. The CDR3 length is 18 residues. The CDR3 bases are TGTGCCAGCAGTTCGGGGGCTATCTGGGCGAAAACCTACAATGAGCAGTTCTTC. Protein product: CASSSGAIWAKTYNEQFF.

The chain couples TRBV11-3 to TRBJ2-3, with 8 bases matching TRBD2. The CDR3 has 19 residues. The germline CDR1 and CDR2 sequences are SGHNT and YENEEA. V lost 5 bases and J lost 0; bases outside the gene matches: 16. CDR3 DNA sequence: TGTGCCAGCAGCCAAAATGGCCCGGGGGGGCCCACTAGCACAGATACGCAGTATTTT. Its translation is CASSQNGPGGPTSTDTQYF.

V and J are TRBV20-1 and TRBJ2-7, with D hard to call. The CDR3 runs 11 residues. The ends were cut back, 6 bases at V and 5 bases at J, with 11 bases in the middle. Germline V CDR1 and CDR2: DFQATT, SNEGSKA (reference sequence). CDR3 DNA sequence: TGCAGTGCACGTTCTGGGGACGAGCAGTACTTC. It specifies CSARSGDEQYF.

CDR3 region: CASSLEGLNQPQHF. CDR3 sequence (DNA): TGCGCCAGCAGCTTGGAAGGGCTTAATCAGCCCCAGCATTTT. The chain carries TRBV5-1 and TRBJ1-5; no clear D. V was trimmed by 0 bases and J by 4 bases, leaving 8 bases between them. This CDR3 spans 14 amino acids. CDR1 is SGHRS and CDR2 is YFSETQ in the germline V gene.

The chain joins TRBV18 to TRBJ1-2; 7 nucleotides agree with TRBD1. CDR1 and CDR2 from the germline V gene are KGHSH and LQKENI. V gave up 2 bases and J gave up 8 bases; unmatched junction bases: 5. This CDR3 is built from 13 residues. The CDR3 coding sequence is TGTGCCAGCTCACCAGACAGGGCCTGGGGCTACACCTTC. Translated: CASSPDRAWGYTF.

The V call is TRBV10-3, the J call TRBJ2-1; 8 bases are a match to TRBD2. The CDR3 runs to 16 residues. V trimming: 2 bases; J trimming: 3 bases; junction bases outside the gene matches: 6. From germline, CDR1 is ENHRY and CDR2 SYGVKD. The CDR3 DNA reads TGTGCCATCAGTGAGGCGGGACTAGACCTCTACAATGAGCAGTTCTTC. Translating gives CAISEAGLDLYNEQFF.

The chain recombines TRBV30 with TRBJ1-5; maybe TRBD1 (5 bases). Trimming cost V 2 bases and J 6 bases, with 11 bases left between them. The CDR3 length is 13 residues. Germline lookup yields CDR1 GTSNPN and CDR2 SVGIG (reference sequence). The CDR3 sequence is CAWSIKGRQPQHF. CDR3 nucleotides: TGTGCCTGGAGTATAAAGGGACGTCAGCCCCAGCATTTT.

V usage is TRBV6-5 and J usage is TRBJ2-2, with 7 bases matching TRBD1. The CDR3 has 16 residues. Losses at the gene ends were 4 bases for V and 0 bases for J; bases not matched to a gene: 5. Germline CDR1 MNHEY, CDR2 SVGAGI. The CDR3 is CASSSLDRANTGELFF. DNA of the CDR3: TGTGCCAGCAGTTCACTTGACAGGGCGAACACCGGGGAGCTGTTTTTT.